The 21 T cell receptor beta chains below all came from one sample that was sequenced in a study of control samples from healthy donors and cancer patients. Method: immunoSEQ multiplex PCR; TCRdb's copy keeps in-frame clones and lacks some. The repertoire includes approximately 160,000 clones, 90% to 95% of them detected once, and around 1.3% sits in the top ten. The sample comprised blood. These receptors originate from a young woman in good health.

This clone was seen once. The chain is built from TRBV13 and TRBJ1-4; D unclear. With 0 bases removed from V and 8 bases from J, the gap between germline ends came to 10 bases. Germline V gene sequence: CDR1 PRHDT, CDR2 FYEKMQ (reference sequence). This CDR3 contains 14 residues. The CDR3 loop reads CASSLGSVGEKLFF. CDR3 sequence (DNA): TGTGCCAGCAGCTTAGGATCAGTGGGAGAAAAACTGTTTTTT.

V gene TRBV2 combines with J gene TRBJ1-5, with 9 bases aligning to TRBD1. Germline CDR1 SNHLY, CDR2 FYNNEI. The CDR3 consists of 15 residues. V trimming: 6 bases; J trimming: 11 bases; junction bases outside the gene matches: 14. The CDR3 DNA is TGTGCCAGCAGGGAGGGACAGGGAAACATGGCTTCCCAGCATTTT. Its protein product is CASREGQGNMASQHF.

The CDR3, as DNA: TGTGCCACCAGGAGGGTTGCGGGCTCTTACAATGAGCAGTTCTTC. Its translation: CATRRVAGSYNEQFF. V usage is TRBV6-6 and J usage is TRBJ2-1, with D possibly matching TRBD2 (6 bases). Germline CDR1 and CDR2: MNHNY and SVGAGI (reference sequence). CDR3 length equals 15 residues. V shed 10 bases and J shed 4 bases, with 20 bases lying between them.

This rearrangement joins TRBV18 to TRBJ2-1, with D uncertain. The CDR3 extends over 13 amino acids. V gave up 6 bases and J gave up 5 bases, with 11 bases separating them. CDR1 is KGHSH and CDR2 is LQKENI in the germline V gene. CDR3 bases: TGTGCCAGCTCGATCGGACGGAACAATGAGCAGTTCTTC. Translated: CASSIGRNNEQFF. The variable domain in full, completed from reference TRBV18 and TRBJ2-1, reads NAGVMQNPRHLVRRRGQEARLRCSPMKGHSHVYWYRQLPEEGLKFMVYLQKENIIDESGMPKERFSAEFPKEGPSILRIQQVVRGDSAAYFCASSIGRNNEQFFGPGTRLTVL.

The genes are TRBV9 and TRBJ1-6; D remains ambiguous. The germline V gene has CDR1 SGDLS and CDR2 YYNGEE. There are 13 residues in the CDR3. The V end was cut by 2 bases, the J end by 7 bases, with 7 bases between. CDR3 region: CASSVAPNSPLHF. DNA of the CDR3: TGTGCCAGCAGCGTTGCCCCCAATTCACCCCTCCACTTT.

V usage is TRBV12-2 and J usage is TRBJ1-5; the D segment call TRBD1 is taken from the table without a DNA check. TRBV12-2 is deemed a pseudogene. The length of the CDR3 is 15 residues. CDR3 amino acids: CASRPGQGDDQPQHF. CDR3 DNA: TGTGCAAGTCGACCGGGACAGGGGGATGATCAGCCCCAGCATTTT.

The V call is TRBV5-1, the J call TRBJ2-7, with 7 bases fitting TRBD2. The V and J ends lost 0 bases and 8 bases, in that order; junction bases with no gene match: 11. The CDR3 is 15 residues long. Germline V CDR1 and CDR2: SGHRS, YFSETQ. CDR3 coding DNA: TGCGCCAGCAGCTTGGGGGGCGGGAGCGCACAGAAGCAGTACTTC. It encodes CASSLGGGSAQKQYF.

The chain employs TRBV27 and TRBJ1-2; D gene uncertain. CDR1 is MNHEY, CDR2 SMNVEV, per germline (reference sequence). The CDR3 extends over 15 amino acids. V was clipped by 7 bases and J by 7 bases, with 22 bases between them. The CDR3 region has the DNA TGTGCCAGCACCACTCGACCCGGGCCAGTGTTTGGCTACACCTTC. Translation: CASTTRPGPVFGYTF.

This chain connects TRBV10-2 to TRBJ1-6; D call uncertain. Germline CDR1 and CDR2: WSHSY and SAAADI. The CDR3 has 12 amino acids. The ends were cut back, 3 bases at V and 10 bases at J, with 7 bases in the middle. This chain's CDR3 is CASSDGNSPLHF. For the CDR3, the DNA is TGCGCCAGCAGTGATGGCAACTCACCCCTCCACTTT.

CDR3 DNA: TGCGCCAGCAGCCTGTCATCCGGGACCCAGAACACCGGGGAGCTGTTTTTT. As protein: CASSLSSGTQNTGELFF. This chain uses TRBV5-1 with TRBJ2-2, with D perhaps being TRBD1 or TRBD2 (5 bases each). The CDR3 has 17 amino acids. V gave up 4 bases and J gave up 1 base, with 17 bases separating them. Germline V gives CDR1 SGHRS, CDR2 YFSETQ.

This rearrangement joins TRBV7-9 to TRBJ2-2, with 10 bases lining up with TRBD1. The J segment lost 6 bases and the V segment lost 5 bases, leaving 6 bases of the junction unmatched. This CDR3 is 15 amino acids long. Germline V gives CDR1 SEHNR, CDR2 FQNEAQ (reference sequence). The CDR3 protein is CASSGRDRGAGELFF. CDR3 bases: TGTGCCAGCAGCGGCCGGGACAGGGGAGCCGGGGAGCTGTTTTTT.

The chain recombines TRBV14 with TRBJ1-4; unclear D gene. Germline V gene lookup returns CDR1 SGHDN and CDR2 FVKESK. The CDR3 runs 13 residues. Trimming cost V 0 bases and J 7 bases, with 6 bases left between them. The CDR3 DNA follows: TGTGCCAGCAGCCAAGAGGCAGTTGAAAAACTGTTTTTT. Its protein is CASSQEAVEKLFF.

The chain's CDR3 is CASRTISYEQYF. In DNA form, the CDR3 reads TGTGCCAGCAGAACAATTTCCTACGAGCAGTACTTC. V and J are TRBV6-5 and TRBJ2-7, with D unresolved. This CDR3 spans 12 amino acids. CDR1 and CDR2 from the germline V gene are MNHEY and SVGAGI. V was cut by 6 bases and J by 1 base, with 7 bases left in between.

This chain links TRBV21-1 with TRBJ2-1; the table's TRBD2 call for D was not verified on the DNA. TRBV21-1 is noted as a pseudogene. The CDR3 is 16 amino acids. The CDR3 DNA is TGTGCCAGCAGCAAAGAGACGGGGGGGCCGTCTTATGAGCAGTTCTTC. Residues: CASSKETGGPSYEQFF.

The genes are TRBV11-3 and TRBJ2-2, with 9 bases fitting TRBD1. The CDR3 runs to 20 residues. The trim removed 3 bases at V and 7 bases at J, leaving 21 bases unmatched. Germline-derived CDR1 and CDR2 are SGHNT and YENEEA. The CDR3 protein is CASSLGGHHAGTGYGGELFF. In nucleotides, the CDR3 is TGTGCCAGCAGCTTGGGGGGCCATCACGCCGGGACAGGGTATGGCGGGGAGCTGTTTTTT. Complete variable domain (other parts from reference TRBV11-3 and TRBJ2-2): EAGVVQSPRYKIIEKKQPVAFWCNPISGHNTLYWYLQNLGQGPELLIRYENEEAVDDSQLPKDRFSAERLKGVDSTLKIQPAELGDSAVYLCASSLGGHHAGTGYGGELFFGEGSRLTVL.

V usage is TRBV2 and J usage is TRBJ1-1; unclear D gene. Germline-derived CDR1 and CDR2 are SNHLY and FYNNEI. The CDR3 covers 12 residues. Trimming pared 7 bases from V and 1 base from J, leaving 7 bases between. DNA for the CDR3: TGTGCCAGCATTACCGGGAACACTGAAGCTTTCTTT. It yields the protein CASITGNTEAFF.

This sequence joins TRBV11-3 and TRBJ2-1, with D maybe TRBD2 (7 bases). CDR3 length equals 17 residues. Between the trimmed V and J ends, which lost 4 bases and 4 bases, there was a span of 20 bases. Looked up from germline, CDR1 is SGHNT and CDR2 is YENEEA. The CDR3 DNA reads TGTGCCAGCAGCTCCCCCAAGGGGGGGGCGCGGTACAATGAGCAGTTCTTC. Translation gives CASSSPKGGARYNEQFF.

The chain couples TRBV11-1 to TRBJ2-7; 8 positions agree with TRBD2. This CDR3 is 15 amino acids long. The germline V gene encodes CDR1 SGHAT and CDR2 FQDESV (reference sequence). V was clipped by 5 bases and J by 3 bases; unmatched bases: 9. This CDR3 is CASSALEREGYEQYF. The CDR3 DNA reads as TGTGCCAGCAGCGCCCTCGAACGGGAGGGCTACGAGCAGTACTTC.

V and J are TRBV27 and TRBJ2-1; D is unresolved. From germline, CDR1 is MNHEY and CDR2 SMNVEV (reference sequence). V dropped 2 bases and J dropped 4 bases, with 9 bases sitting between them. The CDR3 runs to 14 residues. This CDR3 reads CASSLRSQYNEQFF. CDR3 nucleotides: TGTGCCAGCAGTTTAAGGAGTCAGTACAATGAGCAGTTCTTC.

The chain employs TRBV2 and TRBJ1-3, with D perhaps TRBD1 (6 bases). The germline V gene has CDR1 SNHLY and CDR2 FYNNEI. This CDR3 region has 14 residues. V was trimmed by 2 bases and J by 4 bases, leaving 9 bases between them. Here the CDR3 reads CASSENRAGNTIYF. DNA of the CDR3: TGTGCCAGCAGTGAAAACAGGGCGGGAAACACCATATATTTT.

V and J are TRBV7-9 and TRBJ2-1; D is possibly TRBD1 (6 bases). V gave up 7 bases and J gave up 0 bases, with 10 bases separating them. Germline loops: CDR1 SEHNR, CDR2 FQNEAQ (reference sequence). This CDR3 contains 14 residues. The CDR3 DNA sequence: TGTGCCAGCATACAGGGAAGCTCCTACAATGAGCAGTTCTTC. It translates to CASIQGSSYNEQFF.